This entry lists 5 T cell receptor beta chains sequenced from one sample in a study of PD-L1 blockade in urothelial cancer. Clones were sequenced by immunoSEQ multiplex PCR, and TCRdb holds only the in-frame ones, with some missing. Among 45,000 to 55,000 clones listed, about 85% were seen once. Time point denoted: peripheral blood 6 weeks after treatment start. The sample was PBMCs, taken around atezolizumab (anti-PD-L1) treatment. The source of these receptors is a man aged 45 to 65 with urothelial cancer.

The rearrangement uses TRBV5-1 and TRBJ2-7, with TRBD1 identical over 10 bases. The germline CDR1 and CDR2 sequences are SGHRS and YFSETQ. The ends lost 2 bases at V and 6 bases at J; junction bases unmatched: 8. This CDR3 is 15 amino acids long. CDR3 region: CASSFRQGALLEQYF. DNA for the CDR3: TGCGCCAGCAGCTTCCGACAGGGGGCTTTACTCGAGCAGTACTTC.

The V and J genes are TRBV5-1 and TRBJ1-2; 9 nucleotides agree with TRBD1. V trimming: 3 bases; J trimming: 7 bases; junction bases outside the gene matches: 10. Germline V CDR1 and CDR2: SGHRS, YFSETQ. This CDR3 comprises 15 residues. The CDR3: CASSSGDRATAGYTF. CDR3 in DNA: TGCGCCAGCAGCTCCGGGGACAGGGCCACCGCTGGCTACACCTTC.

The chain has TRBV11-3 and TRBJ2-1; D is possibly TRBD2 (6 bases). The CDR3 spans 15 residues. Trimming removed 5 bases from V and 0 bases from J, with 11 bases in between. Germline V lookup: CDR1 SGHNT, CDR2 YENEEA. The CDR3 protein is CASSPRGFSYNEQFF. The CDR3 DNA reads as TGTGCCAGCAGCCCCCGGGGGTTCTCCTACAATGAGCAGTTCTTC.

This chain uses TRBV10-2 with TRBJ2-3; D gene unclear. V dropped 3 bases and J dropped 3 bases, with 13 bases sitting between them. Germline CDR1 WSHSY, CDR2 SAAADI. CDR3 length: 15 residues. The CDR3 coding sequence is TGCGCCAGCAGTGAATATCGGGTCGGTACAGATACGCAGTATTTT. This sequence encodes CASSEYRVGTDTQYF.

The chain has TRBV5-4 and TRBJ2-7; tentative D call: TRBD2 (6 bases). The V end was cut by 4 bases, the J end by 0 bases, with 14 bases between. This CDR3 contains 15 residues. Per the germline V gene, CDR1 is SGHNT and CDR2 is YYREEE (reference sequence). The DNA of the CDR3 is TGTGCCAGCAGCCGGGACTCTTCGAGCTCCTACGAGCAGTACTTC. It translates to CASSRDSSSSYEQYF. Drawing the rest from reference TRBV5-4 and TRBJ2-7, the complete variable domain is ETGVTQSPTHLIKTRGQQVTLRCSSQSGHNTVSWYQQALGQGPQFIFQYYREEENGRGNFPPRFSGLQFPNYSSELNVNALELDDSALYLCASSRDSSSSYEQYFGPGTRLTVT.